Detailed here is one T cell receptor (beta chain). The data originate from a study of cytomegalovirus exposure and HLA in healthy donors. Trimming removed 0 bases at V and 3 bases at J, with 6 bases between. The germline gives CDR1 SGHNT, CDR2 YYREEE (reference sequence). The length of the CDR3 is 13 residues. The PCR contained 60 Vbeta and 13 Jbeta primers. TCRdb's table, derived via immunoSEQ multiplex PCR, lists solely in-frame clones and lacks some. Among approximately 160,000 clones listed, approximately 70% were seen once. This TCR derives from a man aged 18 to 29 in good health and CMV-seropositive. The V gene is TRBV5-4, the J gene TRBJ1-1; no clear D gene. The sequenced sample consisted of PBMCs. CDR3 in DNA: TGTGCCAGCAGCTTGGACAGCCACACTGAAGCTTTCTTT. It encodes CASSLDSHTEAFF.